Listed here are 27 T cell receptor beta chains from one sample, sequenced in a study of CD8+ T cells in alopecia areata. Treatment meaning: oral pan-JAK inhibitor, 5-10 mg twice daily. The authors extracted RNA and reverse transcribed it into cDNA as the sequencing template. Profiled with immunoSEQ multiplex PCR; TCRdb holds only in-frame clones, not every one. The data contain approximately 210,000 clones, approximately 60% of them seen just once; the ten biggest clones take up about 3.5%. The sample here was CD4+ T cells sorted from blood, taken at week 4, from a patient treated with tofacitinib. Receptor source: a human donor with alopecia areata.

The gene calls are TRBV28 and TRBJ1-2; 9 bases line up with TRBD1. CDR1 is MDHEN, CDR2 SYDVKM, per germline. CDR3 size: 16 residues. The J segment lost 2 bases and the V segment lost 5 bases, leaving 9 bases of the junction unmatched. The CDR3 sequence is CASSIGQGRLNYGYTF. DNA of the CDR3: TGTGCCAGCAGTATCGGACAGGGGAGGTTGAACTATGGCTACACCTTC.

This clone showed up just a few times. This chain uses TRBV30 with TRBJ1-1, with 8 bases aligning to TRBD1. The CDR3 is made up of 12 amino acids. From germline, CDR1 is GTSNPN and CDR2 SVGIG (reference sequence). V lost 8 bases to trimming and J lost 1 base; unmatched junction nucleotides: 3. CDR3 DNA sequence: TGTGCCCGAGGGACAGGGAACACTGAAGCTTTCTTT. Amino acids: CARGTGNTEAFF.

This clone was seen more than once but under ten times. This chain joins TRBV5-6 and TRBJ2-1; TRBD2 agrees at 11 bases. The CDR3 consists of 16 residues. V was clipped by 0 bases and J by 7 bases; unmatched bases: 6. Germline-derived CDR1 and CDR2 are SGHDT and YYEEEE. This chain's CDR3 is CASSLARGLADNEQFF. For the CDR3, the DNA is TGTGCCAGCAGCTTGGCCCGGGGACTAGCGGATAATGAGCAGTTCTTC.

This chain links TRBV5-1 with TRBJ2-3; 8 bases are shared with TRBD2. V shed 0 bases and J 2 bases; nucleotides not matched to a gene: 2. This CDR3 has 15 amino acids. From germline, CDR1 is SGHRS and CDR2 YFSETQ. As DNA, the CDR3 is TGCGCCAGCAGCTTGGATAGCGGGATCACAGATACGCAGTATTTT. Amino acids: CASSLDSGITDTQYF.

The V call is TRBV28, the J call TRBJ2-1; D is possibly TRBD1 (6 bases). Trimming took 4 bases from V and 2 from J, leaving 12 bases between them. Germline-derived CDR1 and CDR2 are MDHEN and SYDVKM. This CDR3 region has 15 residues. CDR3 DNA sequence: TGTGCCAGCAGTTGGGGGCAGGTCGCCTACAATGAGCAGTTCTTC. Protein sequence: CASSWGQVAYNEQFF.

This chain connects TRBV28 to TRBJ2-7; D call uncertain. The CDR3 length is 11 residues. Trimming stripped 6 bases from V and 6 bases from J, with 9 bases between. CDR1 and CDR2 (germline): MDHEN, SYDVKM. Here the CDR3 DNA reads TGTGCCAGCAGACGTCGTGCCGAGCAGTACTTC. Translated: CASRRRAEQYF. Full variable domain (remainder filled in from reference TRBV28 and TRBJ2-7): DVKVTQSSRYLVKRTGEKVFLECVQDMDHENMFWYRQDPGLGLRLIYFSYDVKMKEKGDIPEGYSVSREKKERFSLILESASTNQTSMYLCASRRRAEQYFGPGTRLTVT.

V usage is TRBV28 and J usage is TRBJ2-7; either TRBD1 or TRBD2 may supply D (6 bases each). The CDR3 length is 12 residues. V lost 2 bases and J lost 6, with 8 bases in between. The germline V gene has CDR1 MDHEN and CDR2 SYDVKM. CDR3 DNA sequence: TGTGCCAGCAGTTTACGGGGGCGCGAGCAGTACTTC. It encodes CASSLRGREQYF.

The DNA for the CDR3 is TGCGCCAGCAGGGAGGACGGGATCTCCTACGAGCAGTACTTC. Protein product: CASREDGISYEQYF. The genes are TRBV5-1 and TRBJ2-7; tentatively, D is TRBD2 (5 bases). Germline-derived CDR1 and CDR2 are SGHRS and YFSETQ. V lost 5 bases and J lost 0, with 12 bases in between. The CDR3 length is 14 residues.

The chain links TRBV5-4 to TRBJ1-2; D may be TRBD1 (6 bases). This CDR3 has 11 amino acids. V lost 6 bases and J 8 bases, leaving 11 bases between the germline ends. CDR1 is SGHNT, CDR2 YYREEE, per germline (reference sequence). The CDR3: CASTGERGYTF. The CDR3 DNA reads TGTGCCAGCACAGGGGAGCGAGGCTACACCTTC.

This chain uses TRBV27 with TRBJ2-5; the match to TRBD1 covers 7 bases. The CDR3 is 13 amino acids. CDR1 is MNHEY and CDR2 is SMNVEV in the germline V gene (reference sequence). Trimming took 8 bases from V and 4 from J; bases not matched to a gene: 7. Here the CDR3 reads CASGRQGRETQYF. In DNA form, the CDR3 reads TGTGCCAGCGGACGACAGGGAAGAGAGACCCAGTACTTC.

V gene TRBV6-6 combines with J gene TRBJ2-1; D might be TRBD2 (6 bases). Per the germline V gene, CDR1 is MNHNY and CDR2 is SVGAGI (reference sequence). Trimming left V 7 bases short and J 16 bases short, with 17 bases between. The CDR3 runs 11 residues. CDR3 protein: CASIDGGACFF. In nucleotides, the CDR3 is TGTGCCAGCATCGACGGGGGAGCCTGTTTCTTC.

The chain couples TRBV5-6 to TRBJ2-5; 10 nucleotides agree with TRBD1. The CDR3 extends over 19 amino acids. CDR1 is SGHDT and CDR2 is YYEEEE in the germline V gene. After removal of 4 bases from V and 5 bases from J, the junction contained 20 bases not matched to a gene. As DNA, the CDR3 is TGTGCCAGCAGCCACCACAGGCAACCGGGACAGGGGCGACGGGAGACCCAGTACTTC. It encodes CASSHHRQPGQGRRETQYF.

This clone was detected once. The rearrangement uses TRBV2 and TRBJ2-5, with 8 bases aligning to TRBD2. Germline values: CDR1 SNHLY, CDR2 FYNNEI. CDR3 length equals 15 residues. The J segment lost 2 bases and the V segment lost 5 bases, leaving 7 bases of the junction unmatched. The CDR3 sequence: CASSPRGGAQETQYF. CDR3 in DNA: TGTGCCAGCAGTCCCCGGGGGGGGGCACAAGAGACCCAGTACTTC.

The chain links TRBV30 to TRBJ1-2, with D possibly matching TRBD1 (5 bases). Trimming removed 2 bases at V and 0 bases at J, with 10 bases between. CDR1 and CDR2 (germline): GTSNPN, SVGIG (reference sequence). This CDR3 is built from 14 residues. Here the CDR3 DNA reads TGTGCCTGGAGTCGAGGGACCTCTAACTATGGCTACACCTTC. Translated, it gives CAWSRGTSNYGYTF.

This clone showed up just a few times. The chain carries TRBV7-9 and TRBJ1-1, with 7 bases matching TRBD1. Trimming at V came to 5 bases and at J to 7 bases, leaving 4 bases not matched to a gene. Germline CDR1 is SEHNR and CDR2 is FQNEAQ (reference sequence). CDR3 length: 12 amino acids. The CDR3 is CASSHRGGEAFF. CDR3 coding DNA: TGTGCCAGCAGCCACAGGGGAGGTGAAGCTTTCTTT.

J is TRBJ2-3 and V is TRBV7-2; TRBD1 matches 7 bases. From germline, CDR1 is SGHTA and CDR2 FQGNSA. The CDR3 loop spans 14 amino acids. Germline trimming cut 7 bases from V and 2 bases from J; bases unmatched to any gene: 6. CDR3 amino acids: CASTQRGHTDTQYF. CDR3 coding DNA: TGTGCCAGCACCCAAAGGGGGCACACAGATACGCAGTATTTT.

J is TRBJ2-2 and V is TRBV7-8, with 10 positions matching TRBD1. The V and J ends lost 6 bases and 5 bases, in that order; junction bases with no gene match: 6. The V gene's germline CDR1 is SGHVS and CDR2 FQNEAQ. This CDR3 is 15 amino acids long. The CDR3: CASRLPGQGTGELFF. CDR3 bases: TGTGCCAGCAGACTACCGGGACAGGGGACCGGGGAGCTGTTTTTT.

In this sample, this clone turned up a few times. DNA of the CDR3: TGTGCCTGGAGCGGGACGGCGGGGGAGACCCAGTACTTC. It yields the protein CAWSGTAGETQYF. This rearrangement joins TRBV30 to TRBJ2-5; tentatively, D is TRBD2 (6 bases). Looked up from germline, CDR1 is GTSNPN and CDR2 is SVGIG (reference sequence). V dropped 3 bases and J dropped 5 bases, with 13 bases sitting between them. This CDR3 is built from 13 residues. The complete variable domain, with remaining parts taken from reference TRBV30 and TRBJ2-5, reads SQTIHQWPATLVQPVGSPLSLECTVEGTSNPNLYWYRQAAGRGLQLLFYSVGIGQISSEVPQNLSASRPQDRQFILSSKKLLLSDSGFYLCAWSGTAGETQYFGPGTRLLVL.

This chain joins TRBV9 and TRBJ2-1, with 9 bases lining up with TRBD2. The germline CDR1 and CDR2 sequences are SGDLS and YYNGEE. Trimming cost V 3 bases and J 4 bases; bases outside gene matches: 17. The CDR3 is 19 amino acids. The chain's CDR3 is CASSAMRGGLTKEYNEQFF. The CDR3 DNA sequence: TGTGCCAGCAGCGCTATGCGGGGGGGCCTTACTAAAGAGTACAATGAGCAGTTCTTC. Variable domain in full (rest from reference TRBV9 and TRBJ2-1): DSGVTQTPKHLITATGQRVTLRCSPRSGDLSVYWYQQSLDQGLQFLIQYYNGEERAKGNILERFSAQQFPDLHSELNLSSLELGDSALYFCASSAMRGGLTKEYNEQFFGPGTRLTVL.

The rearrangement links TRBV7-9 to TRBJ2-5, with D perhaps given as TRBD1 or TRBD2 (5 bases each). The germline gives CDR1 SEHNR, CDR2 FQNEAQ (reference sequence). The length of the CDR3 is 15 residues. The ends were cut back, 1 base at V and 5 bases at J, with 14 bases in the middle. CDR3 amino acids: CASSLDGAPAETQYF. CDR3 in DNA: TGTGCCAGCAGCTTAGACGGGGCCCCGGCGGAGACCCAGTACTTC.

V is TRBV27 and J is TRBJ1-5; 10 nucleotides align to TRBD1. CDR1 is MNHEY, CDR2 SMNVEV, per germline (reference sequence). This CDR3 has 15 residues. V shed 4 bases and J 4 bases; nucleotides not matched to a gene: 4. CDR3 DNA sequence: TGTGCCAGCAGTTCGGGACAGGGGCTAAATCAGCCCCAGCATTTT. Amino acid sequence: CASSSGQGLNQPQHF.

This clone was counted between two and nine times. The genes are TRBV29-1 and TRBJ1-2; D uncertain. Trimming stripped 6 bases from V and 8 bases from J, with 13 bases between. Germline values: CDR1 SQVTM, CDR2 ANQGSEA. The CDR3 covers 11 residues. This chain's CDR3 is CSVADTRGYTF. DNA for the CDR3: TGCAGCGTAGCAGACACCAGGGGCTACACCTTC.

The chain employs TRBV27 and TRBJ2-5, with 10 bases aligning to TRBD2. Germline CDR1 is MNHEY and CDR2 is SMNVEV (reference sequence). Unmatched junction bases numbered 3, after V lost 8 bases and J lost 0 bases. CDR3 length equals 14 residues. The CDR3, as DNA: TGTGCCAGCCGGACTAGCGGAAACCAAGAGACCCAGTACTTC. It yields the protein CASRTSGNQETQYF.

In this sample, this clone turned up a few times. The chain uses TRBV25-1 and TRBJ2-7, with 7 bases identical to TRBD1. Germline-derived CDR1 and CDR2 are MGHDK and SYGVNS. This CDR3 has 13 residues. Unmatched junction bases numbered 3, after V lost 4 bases and J lost 3 bases. The CDR3 region has the DNA TGTGCCAGCAGTGGGGACAGAGTCTACGAGCAGTACTTC. Translating it yields CASSGDRVYEQYF.

V gene TRBV7-9 combines with J gene TRBJ1-2; D is unclear. This CDR3 contains 15 residues. Germline-derived CDR1 and CDR2 are SEHNR and FQNEAQ (reference sequence). V shed 1 base and J shed 6 bases, with 15 bases lying between them. The CDR3 DNA follows: TGTGCCAGCAGCTTAGAGCTGCAGCGGGGAAATGGCTACACCTTC. It is translated as CASSLELQRGNGYTF.

This clone was observed a handful of times. J is TRBJ1-2 and V is TRBV5-6, with TRBD1 identical over 9 bases. After removal of 4 bases from V and 4 bases from J, the junction contained 11 bases not matched to a gene. There are 16 residues in the CDR3. In germline, CDR1 is SGHDT, CDR2 YYEEEE. In DNA form, the CDR3 reads TGTGCCAGCAGCCTATCCCCGGGACAGGGCCTCTATGGCTACACCTTC. Translating gives CASSLSPGQGLYGYTF.

The rearrangement joins TRBV30 to TRBJ1-2, with 9 positions matching TRBD1. Unmatched junction bases numbered 3, after V lost 5 bases and J lost 5 bases. The V gene's germline CDR1 is GTSNPN and CDR2 SVGIG (reference sequence). CDR3 length: 12 residues. The CDR3 spells CAWGDREYGYTF. The CDR3 nucleotides are TGTGCCTGGGGGGACAGGGAGTATGGCTACACCTTC.